The subject of this entry is one T cell receptor (beta chain). What it binds is not known. The method was immunoSEQ multiplex PCR; TCRdb's version includes in-frame clones alone and lacks a portion of them. The sample records roughly 70,000 clones, 82% being singletons. This specimen belongs to a study of OX40 agonist ivuxolimab in advanced cancers. The overall study: At 0.01 to 10 mg/kg, ivuxolimab was administered intravenously to patients every 2 weeks. Findings and caveats of the study: Researchers report that CD8+ T cells had, on average, more expanded clones than CD4+. The study observed clonal expansion of CD4+ and CD8+ blood T cells by week 6 at 0.1 to 3.0 mg/kg.

Germline assignment: CDR1 SGHRS and CDR2 YFSETQ. The CDR3 is 15 residues long. V was cut by 0 bases and J by 8 bases, with 14 bases left in between. The sequence derives from an adult with an advanced solid tumor such as melanoma, head and neck, liver or kidney cancer. The chain joins TRBV5-1 to TRBJ1-4, with a weak D call TRBD1 (5 bases). Specimen: CD4+ or CD8+ T cells sorted from blood, collected in a trial of the OX40 agonist ivuxolimab. The CDR3 protein is CASSLGDGGGEKLFF. The DNA of the CDR3 is TGCGCCAGCAGCTTGGGGGACGGGGGTGGCGAAAAACTGTTTTTT.